These 10 T cell receptor beta chains came from one sample sequenced in a study of CD8 T cells in Susac syndrome. Random hexamers primed reverse transcription of about 0.45 to 1 ug RNA. TCRdb re-called the immunoSEQ multiplex PCR reads through MiXCR, storing one row per CDR3 protein. The data hold around 160,000 distinct CDR3 sequences, with 93% observed a single time. The source material was CD4+ T cells from PBMCs. These receptor sequences come from a human donor in good health.

This clonotype was counted a single time. The CDR3 loop is CASSFTGPGDTIYF. The CDR3 coding sequence is TGTGCCAGCAGCTTTACAGGCCCGGGGGACACCATATATTTT. The chain is built from TRBV3-1 and TRBJ1-3, with D possibly TRBD1 on 5 matching bases. This CDR3 is 14 amino acids long. Germline loops: CDR1 LGHDT, CDR2 YNNKEL (reference sequence). V was pared by 5 bases and J by 8 bases, with 16 bases between.

This clonotype was observed a handful of times. The chain recombines TRBV25-1 with TRBJ2-7; unclear D gene. CDR1 is MGHDK and CDR2 is SYGVNS in the germline V gene. V was cut by 0 bases and J by 3 bases, with 0 bases left in between. CDR3 length equals 11 residues. DNA for the CDR3: TGTGCCAGCAGTGAATACTACGAGCAGTACTTC. It codes for CASSEYYEQYF.

This clonotype has just one count. The chain links TRBV28 to TRBJ1-1, with D hard to call. CDR3 length: 12 amino acids. Trimming took off 6 bases at V and 8 bases at J, with 13 bases between the two ends. Germline V lookup: CDR1 MDHEN, CDR2 SYDVKM. The CDR3: CASSLGRFEAFF. In DNA, the CDR3 is TGTGCCAGCAGCCTCGGACGTTTCGAAGCTTTCTTT.

J is TRBJ1-1 and V is TRBV10-3; tentative D call: TRBD1 (5 bases). The CDR3 is 11 residues long. The V end lost 11 bases, the J end lost 4 bases, and 11 bases lay between the germline ends. In germline, CDR1 is ENHRY, CDR2 SYGVKD. The CDR3 DNA reads TGTGCCGCCGGGACTTTCACTGAAGCTTTCTTT. The encoded protein is CAAGTFTEAFF.

This clonotype was recorded once. The chain couples TRBV4-2 to TRBJ1-1, with D perhaps TRBD1 (6 bases). Trimming left V 0 bases short and J 1 base short, with 9 bases between. This CDR3 region has 15 residues. Germline CDR1 is LGHNA and CDR2 is YNFKEQ. CDR3 DNA sequence: TGTGCCAGCAGCCAAGAAACAGGGAGGAACACTGAAGCTTTCTTT. This sequence encodes CASSQETGRNTEAFF.

The genes are TRBV15 and TRBJ1-5; unclear D gene. The V gene's germline CDR1 is LNHNV and CDR2 YYDKDF (reference sequence). Trimming took 0 bases from V and 6 from J, leaving 9 bases between them. This CDR3 spans 14 amino acids. This CDR3 reads CATSRDRTGQPQHF. Here the CDR3 DNA reads TGTGCCACCAGCAGAGATAGAACGGGTCAGCCCCAGCATTTT. Filled out from reference TRBV15 and TRBJ1-5, the complete variable domain reads DAMVIQNPRYQVTQFGKPVTLSCSQTLNHNVMYWYQQKSSQAPKLLFHYYDKDFNNEADTPDNFQSRRPNTSFCFLDIRSPGLGDTAMYLCATSRDRTGQPQHFGDGTRLSIL.

This clonotype was seen once. The genes are TRBV27 and TRBJ1-5, with D hard to call. Germline CDR1 and CDR2: MNHEY and SMNVEV (reference sequence). V was pared by 2 bases and J by 6 bases, with 8 bases between. There are 13 residues in the CDR3. CDR3 nucleotide sequence: TGTGCCAGCAGTTTAAAGGGCAGTCAGCCCCAGCATTTT. Its translation is CASSLKGSQPQHF.

This chain joins TRBV20-1 and TRBJ2-5, with TRBD2 as a possible D gene (6 bases). The germline V gene encodes CDR1 DFQATT and CDR2 SNEGSKA (reference sequence). V lost 6 bases and J lost 5, with 22 bases in between. The CDR3 is 15 amino acids. CDR3 nucleotide sequence: TGCAGTGCCCCCAAGACGGGACTCGCGGGGGAGACCCAGTACTTC. This codes for CSAPKTGLAGETQYF.

The chain couples TRBV21-1 to TRBJ2-7; the table's TRBD1 call for D was not verified on the DNA. TRBV21-1 is noted as a pseudogene. The CDR3 sequence is 15 residues long. The CDR3 protein is CAGKWGTPGAYEQYF. The CDR3 nucleotides read TGTGCCGGAAAGTGGGGCACCCCCGGGGCCTACGAGCAGTACTTC.

The V gene is TRBV24-1, the J gene TRBJ2-1, with a possible D match to TRBD2 (5 bases). CDR3 length: 13 amino acids. Per germline, CDR1 KGHDR and CDR2 SFDVKD. The V end was cut by 9 bases, the J end by 5 bases, with 13 bases between. The CDR3 DNA follows: TGTGCCACCGCGCAGGTCGGGAACAATGAGCAGTTCTTC. Amino acid sequence: CATAQVGNNEQFF.